This T cell receptor beta chain was recorded in a study of tumor-infiltrating lymphocytes in primary liver carcinoma. Unsorted whole blood yielded blood RNA, and germline DNA was extracted as well. Germline CDR1 MDHEN, CDR2 SYDVKM. The CDR3 runs 12 residues. A constant-region primer primed TCR beta cDNA synthesis from 400 to 550 ng of total RNA. Three nested multiplex PCR rounds, a slightly modified ARM-PCR method, built the TCR beta libraries. Each of the first two PCR rounds ran about 9 cycles with TRBV1-TRBV30 forward and C-beta reverse primers. TCRdb reanalysed the multiplex PCR reads using MiXCR and keeps one entry per CDR3 protein. There are 150,000 to 200,000 distinct CDR3 sequences in the sample; roughly 61% occur only once, and roughly 6.4% lies in the top ten. In the case of this clonotype: Because it lacks the conserved phenylalanine or tryptophan at the end, this CDR3 is likely a read error.

The J gene is TRBJ2-2, the V gene TRBV28; weak D call: TRBD2 (5 bases). The origin of this receptor is a woman aged 60-70 years with primary liver carcinoma and hepatitis B virus infection. Sequencing was done on a sample of peripheral blood. The CDR3 region is CVSSLIAGELFS. DNA for the CDR3: TGTGTCAGCAGTTTAATAGCGGGGGAGCTGTTTTCT.